Listed below are T cell receptor beta chains from one sample, sequenced in a study of shared clonotypes between healthy human individuals. Libraries were prepared by immunoSEQ multiplex PCR; TCRdb keeps only in-frame clonotypes and omits some of them. This table holds 2 million to 2.5 million clones, around 90% found once. Sample: naive CD4+ T cells from PBMCs. The origin of the receptors is a man between 18 and 29 years old in good health. Some clones in this sample may be carry-over from other donors' samples. The CDR3 runs from the conserved cysteine through the conserved F or W. A D gene is named only where the DNA matches it firmly. Size tells how often a clone was seen (once, few, many) or the class of an expanded clone, and some rows leave it out.

v_gene,d_gene,abundance,j_gene,CDR3aa,CDR3nt
TRBV28,-,-,TRBJ2-3,CASSPRERGTQYF,TGTGCCAGCAGTCCGCGTGAGAGAGGTACGCAGTATTTT
TRBV28,-,-,TRBJ2-7,CASSLRSYRMSSYEQYF,TGTGCCAGCAGTTTACGATCCTACCGGATGAGCTCCTACGAGCAGTACTTC
TRBV7-2,-,-,TRBJ2-1,CASSLVYWETSYNEQFF,TGTGCCAGCAGCTTAGTTTATTGGGAAACCTCCTACAATGAGCAGTTCTTC
TRBV7-3,-,-,TRBJ2-1,CASSLSHGEQFF,TGTGCCAGCAGCTTAAGTCACGGTGAGCAGTTCTTC
TRBV6-1,-,-,TRBJ2-3,CASSVGRGRTDTQYF,TGTGCCAGCAGTGTCGGCAGGGGACGCACAGATACGCAGTATTTT
TRBV18,-,-,TRBJ2-1,CASSPIAMDLNEQFF,TGTGCCAGCTCACCAATTGCGATGGATTTGAATGAGCAGTTCTTC
TRBV15,-,few,TRBJ1-1,CATGGDFTEAFF,TGTGCCACCGGGGGGGACTTCACTGAAGCTTTCTTT
TRBV4-2,-,once,TRBJ1-3,CASSQDHRLAGNTIYF,TGTGCCAGCAGCCAAGATCATCGACTTGCAGGAAACACCATATATTTT
TRBV6-6,-,-,TRBJ1-5,CATQSVGNQPQHF,TGTGCAACCCAAAGTGTGGGCAATCAGCCCCAGCATTTT
TRBV5-1,-,-,TRBJ2-1,CASSSLVGTVYNEQFF,TGCGCCAGCAGCTCCCTAGTTGGGACTGTATACAATGAGCAGTTCTTC
TRBV7-9,-,-,TRBJ2-4,CASSLGRNGNIQYF,TGTGCCAGCAGCTTAGGACGAAATGGGAACATTCAGTACTTC
TRBV12-5,TRBD2,-,TRBJ2-1,CASGLPPLAGVEGEQFF,TGTGCTAGTGGTTTACCCCCCTTAGCGGGAGTGGAGGGGGAGCAGTTCTTC
TRBV7-3,-,-,TRBJ2-2,CASSSRVSTGELFF,TGTGCCAGCAGCTCAAGAGTGAGCACCGGGGAGCTGTTTTTT
TRBV20-1,TRBD1,once,TRBJ2-7,CSARDRAEQYF,TGCAGTGCAAGGGACAGGGCCGAGCAGTACTTC
TRBV7-9,-,-,TRBJ2-1,CASSRDYNEQFF,TGTGCCAGCAGTAGGGACTACAATGAGCAGTTCTTC
TRBV29-1,-,-,TRBJ1-2,CSVETGMEGYTF,TGCAGCGTTGAAACAGGGATGGAGGGCTACACCTTC
TRBV5-3,-,-,TRBJ1-4,CARSSQGSNEKLFF,TGTGCCAGAAGCTCACAGGGATCTAATGAAAAACTGTTTTTT
TRBV5-4,-,-,TRBJ1-4,CASSPYVETEKLFF,TGTGCCAGCAGCCCCTACGTGGAGACTGAAAAACTGTTTTTT
TRBV27,-,-,TRBJ2-1,CASRAGNNEQFF,TGTGCCAGCAGGGCGGGCAACAATGAGCAGTTCTTC
TRBV7-8,-,-,TRBJ2-2,CASRFGANTGELFF,TGTGCCAGCAGGTTTGGAGCTAACACCGGGGAGCTGTTTTTT
TRBV6-5,-,-,TRBJ2-3,CASSTLAGVKKYF,TGTGCCAGCAGTACCCTGGCAGGGGTTAAGAAGTATTTT
TRBV11-2,TRBD2,many,TRBJ2-1,CASSSTSGTRNNEQFF,TGTGCCAGCAGCTCGACTTCTGGGACTAGGAACAATGAGCAGTTCTTC
TRBV7-3,-,once,TRBJ1-4,CASSLGAFGSLFF,TGTGCCAGCAGCTTAGGTGCGTTTGGGTCACTGTTTTTT
TRBV19,TRBD1,once,TRBJ1-1,CASSISGTAFALLGAFF,TGTGCCAGTAGTATCTCCGGGACAGCATTCGCCCTCCTTGGAGCTTTCTTT
TRBV2,TRBD1,-,TRBJ1-2,CASSEQGVNYGYTF,TGTGCCAGCAGTGAGCAGGGGGTCAATTATGGCTACACCTTC
TRBV7-9,TRBD2,-,TRBJ2-5,CASSWTSGVQETQYF,TGTGCCAGCAGCTGGACTAGCGGGGTTCAAGAGACCCAGTACTTC
TRBV29-1,TRBD1,-,TRBJ1-2,CSVDPGQVVGGYTF,TGCAGCGTTGACCCGGGACAGGTGGTTGGTGGCTACACCTTC
TRBV4-1,-,-,TRBJ1-1,CASSQDYGEAFF,TGCGCCAGCAGCCAAGATTACGGTGAAGCTTTCTTT
TRBV5-4,TRBD2,-,TRBJ2-1,CASRAASGYNEQFF,TGTGCCAGCAGGGCGGCTAGCGGATACAATGAGCAGTTCTTC
TRBV4-1,TRBD1,-,TRBJ1-5,CASSLGQGTINQPQHF,TGCGCCAGCAGCCTTGGACAGGGGACAATCAATCAGCCCCAGCATTTT
TRBV18,TRBD1,-,TRBJ2-7,CASSPPRQGPHEQYF,TGTGCCAGCTCACCACCTAGACAGGGGCCCCACGAGCAGTACTTC
TRBV29-1,-,-,TRBJ2-1,CSVESNEQFF,TGCAGCGTCGAAAGCAATGAGCAGTTCTTC
TRBV18,-,few,TRBJ1-1,CASSQGMDTEAFF,TGTGCCAGCTCACAGGGTATGGACACTGAAGCTTTCTTT
TRBV6-1,TRBD1,-,TRBJ2-1,CASSEVGTESYNEQFF,TGTGCCAGCAGTGAGGTTGGGACAGAGTCATACAATGAGCAGTTCTTC
TRBV4-2,-,-,TRBJ2-3,CASSQNPVDTQYF,TGTGCCAGCAGCCAGAACCCCGTGGATACGCAGTATTTT
TRBV5-1,-,-,TRBJ2-7,CASSLEAVTSAGEQYF,TGCGCCAGCAGCTTGGAGGCGGTGACTTCGGCCGGCGAGCAGTACTTC
TRBV7-2,-,-,TRBJ1-5,CASSLRREGNQPQHF,TGTGCCAGCAGCTTAAGGAGGGAAGGCAATCAGCCCCAGCATTTT
TRBV19,-,-,TRBJ1-2,CASSIQGRNYGYTF,TGTGCCAGTAGTATCCAGGGGCGAAACTATGGCTACACCTTC
TRBV5-6,TRBD2,-,TRBJ2-1,CASSLGAGGNEQFF,TGTGCCAGCAGCTTGGGGGCGGGAGGGAATGAGCAGTTCTTC
TRBV7-9,TRBD2,-,TRBJ2-1,CASSPPPGLAGNNEQFF,TGTGCCAGCAGTCCTCCCCCGGGACTAGCGGGAAACAATGAGCAGTTCTTC
TRBV11-2,TRBD2,-,TRBJ2-5,CASSLDRGGRYQETQYF,TGTGCCAGCAGCTTAGATCGGGGCGGGAGGTACCAAGAGACCCAGTACTTC
TRBV5-1,-,once,TRBJ1-5,CASSPSGGNQPQHF,TGCGCCAGCAGCCCGTCAGGAGGGAATCAGCCCCAGCATTTT
TRBV7-2,-,-,TRBJ2-3,CASSYTSTDTQYF,TGTGCCAGCAGCTACACCAGCACAGATACGCAGTATTTT
TRBV5-1,-,-,TRBJ1-2,CASSFRMAGGAYGYTF,TGCGCCAGCAGCTTTAGGATGGCCGGGGGGGCCTATGGCTACACCTTC
TRBV15,TRBD1,-,TRBJ2-3,CATSRGGQGTDTQYF,TGTGCCACCAGCAGAGGTGGACAGGGAACAGATACGCAGTATTTT
TRBV5-1,-,-,TRBJ1-6,CASSLGGARNSPLHF,TGCGCCAGCAGCTTGGGAGGGGCGCGGAATTCACCCCTCCACTTT
TRBV28,-,-,TRBJ2-7,CASSLWAGRPNEQYF,TGTGCCAGCAGTTTATGGGCAGGGCGTCCCAACGAGCAGTACTTC
TRBV7-3,TRBD1,-,TRBJ2-1,CASSLLGQAVHEQFF,TGTGCCAGCAGCTTACTAGGACAGGCCGTACATGAGCAGTTCTTC
TRBV5-4,TRBD2,-,TRBJ2-5,CASSSSGRGMSTQYF,TGTGCCAGCAGCTCTAGCGGGAGGGGGATGAGCACCCAGTACTTC
TRBV5-4,TRBD1,-,TRBJ1-2,CASSNAGTDNGYTF,TGTGCCAGCAGTAATGCCGGGACAGATAATGGCTACACCTTC
TRBV5-1,-,-,TRBJ2-7,CASSPRGRSYEQYF,TGCGCCAGCAGCCCCAGGGGCCGGTCCTACGAGCAGTACTTC
TRBV5-1,-,once,TRBJ2-5,CASSLAPGQETQYF,TGCGCCAGCAGCTTGGCCCCCGGACAAGAGACCCAGTACTTC
TRBV19,-,-,TRBJ2-5,CASRDRGGTETQYF,TGTGCCAGTAGGGATCGAGGGGGTACAGAGACCCAGTACTTC
TRBV5-4,TRBD2,-,TRBJ2-1,CASSWFGRGYNEQFF,TGTGCCAGCAGCTGGTTCGGGAGGGGATACAATGAGCAGTTCTTC
TRBV4-1,-,-,TRBJ1-4,CASSLPGVRTNEKLFF,TGCGCCAGCAGCCTACCAGGGGTTCGCACTAATGAAAAACTGTTTTTT